Listed here are 21 T cell receptor beta chains from one sample, sequenced in a study of cytomegalovirus exposure and HLA in healthy donors. 60 Vbeta and 13 Jbeta primers were used in PCR. Profiling relied on immunoSEQ multiplex PCR, and the TCRdb table lists in-frame clones only, not all of them. The table lists around 87,000 clones, 65% to 80% of them singletons. The material sequenced was PBMCs. The origin of the receptors is a man aged 40-49 years in good health and CMV-seronegative.

The chain carries TRBV7-2 and TRBJ1-1, with 10 positions matching TRBD1. V lost 5 bases, J lost 4 bases, and 7 bases stayed unmatched. The CDR3 contains 15 residues. The V gene's germline CDR1 is SGHTA and CDR2 FQGNSA. DNA for the CDR3: TGTGCCAGCAGCCCGCAGACAGGGGGCATCACTGAAGCTTTCTTT. This sequence encodes CASSPQTGGITEAFF.

The chain has TRBV4-3 and TRBJ2-7; D might be TRBD1 (5 bases). CDR1 and CDR2 from the germline V gene are LGHNA and YSLEER. The CDR3 has 15 residues. Trimming cost V 1 base and J 5 bases, with 15 bases left between them. The DNA of the CDR3 is TGCGCCAGCAGCCAAGGGGGCCACCTGTTCAACGAGCAGTACTTC. Its protein product is CASSQGGHLFNEQYF.

This chain links TRBV4-3 with TRBJ2-5; 9 bases match TRBD2. The CDR3 has 17 amino acids. The V gene end was trimmed by 4 bases and the J gene end by 0 bases; junction bases not matched to a gene: 9. Germline CDR1 is LGHNA and CDR2 is YSLEER. This CDR3 is CASSLTAGGPYQETQYF. Written as DNA, the CDR3 is TGCGCCAGCAGCCTTACAGCGGGGGGTCCGTACCAAGAGACCCAGTACTTC.

The gene calls are TRBV28 and TRBJ2-1; no definite D call. V was clipped by 6 bases and J by 3 bases, with 3 bases between them. CDR1 is MDHEN and CDR2 is SYDVKM in the germline V gene. The CDR3 totals 11 residues. The CDR3 here is CASSHYNEQFF. In DNA, the CDR3 is TGTGCCAGCAGCCACTACAATGAGCAGTTCTTC.

J is TRBJ2-5 and V is TRBV6-1; 8 bases fit TRBD1. This CDR3 comprises 14 residues. The germline gives CDR1 MNHNS, CDR2 SASEGT. The V segment lost 7 bases and the J segment 5 bases; nucleotides outside the gene matches: 9. The CDR3: CASILAGGMETQYF. In DNA, the CDR3 is TGTGCCAGCATATTGGCAGGGGGCATGGAGACCCAGTACTTC.

The V call is TRBV28, the J call TRBJ1-2; D is unresolved. The CDR3 contains 14 residues. V was shortened by 4 bases and J by 6 bases, with 15 bases between the two germline ends. From germline, CDR1 is MDHEN and CDR2 SYDVKM. CDR3 DNA sequence: TGTGCCAGCAGTTCGCCGGGGAGGTACAATGGCTACACCTTC. Translating it yields CASSSPGRYNGYTF.

The CDR3 spells CASSPGIAWEQYF. In nucleotides, the CDR3 is TGCGCCAGCAGCCCGGGGATAGCTTGGGAGCAGTACTTC. The V call is TRBV4-3, the J call TRBJ2-7, with D perhaps matching TRBD2 (5 bases). The CDR3 spans 13 residues. Germline V lookup: CDR1 LGHNA, CDR2 YSLEER. V was trimmed by 4 bases and J by 7 bases, leaving 14 bases between them.

The chain is built from TRBV4-2 and TRBJ2-7; D uncertain. Germline loops: CDR1 LGHNA, CDR2 YNFKEQ. Trimming pared 0 bases from V and 5 bases from J, leaving 8 bases between. This CDR3 spans 13 amino acids. In nucleotides, the CDR3 is TGTGCCAGCAGCCAAGATGCACGGGACGAGCAGTACTTC. This gives the protein CASSQDARDEQYF.

The J gene is TRBJ1-2, the V gene TRBV4-3; TRBD1 matches at 9 bases. This CDR3 comprises 16 residues. Germline V gene sequence: CDR1 LGHNA, CDR2 YSLEER. With V trimmed by 3 bases and J by 4 bases, 9 bases remained unmatched. The CDR3 sequence is CASSQGGTGWIYGYTF. In DNA, the CDR3 is TGCGCCAGCAGCCAGGGGGGGACAGGGTGGATCTATGGCTACACCTTC.

The rearrangement uses TRBV4-1 and TRBJ1-1, with a possible D match to TRBD1 (6 bases). V dropped 1 base and J dropped 7 bases, with 13 bases sitting between them. Germline V gene data show CDR1 as MGHRA and CDR2 as YSYEKL. The CDR3 length is 14 residues. Here the CDR3 DNA reads TGCGCCAGCAGCCAAGGACGACAGGTTTATGAAGCTTTCTTT. Its translation: CASSQGRQVYEAFF.

The CDR3 sequence is CASLGPGGGYGYTF. CDR3 in DNA: TGTGCCAGCTTAGGACCCGGCGGGGGTTATGGCTACACCTTC. The rearrangement links TRBV11-2 to TRBJ1-2, with a tentative D call TRBD1 (5 bases). The germline V gene has CDR1 SGHAT and CDR2 FQNNGV. Trimming took off 8 bases at V and 5 bases at J, with 18 bases between the two ends. CDR3 length: 14 residues.

The rearrangement links TRBV6-1 to TRBJ2-7; unclear D gene. Germline assignment: CDR1 MNHNS and CDR2 SASEGT. This CDR3 comprises 13 residues. Deletions cut 4 bases from V and 3 bases from J, with 10 bases between. The DNA of the CDR3 is TGTGCCAGCAGTGGTGGCAGAGGCTACGAGCAGTACTTC. This codes for CASSGGRGYEQYF.

This rearrangement joins TRBV27 to TRBJ2-3; possible D gene TRBD2, 6 bases. V was trimmed by 3 bases and J by 5 bases, leaving 9 bases between them. The CDR3 covers 13 residues. The germline CDR1 and CDR2 sequences are MNHEY and SMNVEV (reference sequence). The CDR3 region has the DNA TGTGCCAGCAGTTTCCGGGGGAGAGATACGCAGTATTTT. Translating it yields CASSFRGRDTQYF.

V is TRBV11-2 and J is TRBJ2-7, with a possible D match to TRBD1 (5 bases). V shed 1 base and J shed 0 bases, with 10 bases lying between them. CDR3 size: 15 residues. CDR1 and CDR2 (germline): SGHAT, FQNNGV. The CDR3 nucleotides read TGTGCCAGCAGCTTAGCCTCGACAGTCTCCTACGAGCAGTACTTC. Residues: CASSLASTVSYEQYF.

V usage is TRBV19 and J usage is TRBJ1-4; D remains unclear. The CDR3 extends over 14 amino acids. Germline values: CDR1 LNHDA, CDR2 SQIVND (reference sequence). V lost 3 bases to trimming and J lost 4 bases, with 9 bases between them. CDR3 DNA: TGTGCCAGTAGTATTGGGCTGAATAATGAAAAACTGTTTTTT. It yields the protein CASSIGLNNEKLFF.

Here the CDR3 reads CASSTRLRQGLRETQYF. Here the CDR3 DNA reads TGTGCCAGCAGCACCCGACTCCGACAGGGTTTACGAGAGACCCAGTACTTC. V and J are TRBV7-9 and TRBJ2-5; 7 bases align to TRBD1. CDR1 SEHNR and CDR2 FQNEAQ come from the germline V gene (reference sequence). Germline trimming cut 5 bases from V and 4 bases from J; bases unmatched to any gene: 16. The CDR3 runs 17 residues.

This clone was found a few times. J is TRBJ2-3 and V is TRBV28; 12 nucleotides match TRBD2. Trimming cost V 3 bases and J 4 bases; bases outside gene matches: 5. From germline, CDR1 is MDHEN and CDR2 SYDVKM. This CDR3 is built from 16 residues. In DNA, the CDR3 is TGTGCCAGCAGTTTGGCGGCTAGCGGGGGGGCAGATACGCAGTATTTT. Amino acids: CASSLAASGGADTQYF.

The chain recombines TRBV28 with TRBJ1-2; TRBD1 matches 9 bases. From germline, CDR1 is MDHEN and CDR2 SYDVKM. The CDR3 extends over 14 amino acids. Trimming took 5 bases from V and 6 from J; bases not matched to a gene: 7. The CDR3 reads CASSLTGGFNGYTF. The CDR3 bases are TGTGCCAGCAGTCTAACAGGGGGCTTCAATGGCTACACCTTC.

This chain joins TRBV5-5 and TRBJ2-3; D uncertain. From germline, CDR1 is SGHKS and CDR2 YYEKEE (reference sequence). Trimming shortened V by 3 bases and J by 0 bases, and 11 bases separated the two germline ends. The CDR3 is 15 residues long. In nucleotides, the CDR3 is TGTGCCAGCAGCTCCCGAGTCTCTAGCACAGATACGCAGTATTTT. Translation: CASSSRVSSTDTQYF.

In its sample, this clone was seen a few times. This chain links TRBV4-3 with TRBJ1-5; D not certain. Germline V gene data show CDR1 as LGHNA and CDR2 as YSLEER. V lost 9 bases, J lost 4 bases, and 4 bases lay in between. There are 10 residues in the CDR3. The CDR3, as DNA: TGCGCCAGTCCAAATCAGCCCCAGCATTTT. Protein: CASPNQPQHF.

This sequence joins TRBV6-6 and TRBJ2-5; 7 bases map to TRBD1. This CDR3 is 16 amino acids long. J gave up 1 base and V 2 bases, and 7 bases lay outside the gene matches. Germline-derived CDR1 and CDR2 are MNHNY and SVGAGI (reference sequence). CDR3 in amino acids: CASSYGQAKFQETQYF. CDR3 sequence (DNA): TGTGCCAGCAGTTACGGACAGGCAAAATTCCAAGAGACCCAGTACTTC.